This T cell receptor beta chain is from a study of tumour-infiltrating T cells in Burkitt lymphoma. Profiling relied on immunoSEQ multiplex PCR, and the TCRdb table lists in-frame clones only, not all of them. Seen here are 7,500 to 8,500 clones, roughly 73% observed once, and the top ten hold about 37%. This clonotype was sampled from a human donor with diffuse large B-cell lymphoma. Sequenced material: tumor tissue.

Written as DNA, the CDR3 is TGTGCCAGCAGGTTCCTTTCCGGGACGGGAGGCGGCTACACCTTC. Protein: CASRFLSGTGGGYTF. V is TRBV6-5 and J is TRBJ1-2, with D possibly matching TRBD1 (5 bases). Trimming took 6 bases from V and 8 from J, leaving 22 bases between them. This CDR3 is 15 amino acids long. The germline gives CDR1 MNHEY, CDR2 SVGAGI.